Shown below are 32 T cell receptor beta chains from a single sample sequenced in a study of tumor T cells in aggressive B-cell lymphoma. Clones were sequenced by immunoSEQ multiplex PCR, and TCRdb holds only the in-frame ones, with some missing. The sample lists about 1,600 clones, about 89% occurring once. The sample consisted of tumor tissue. The receptors derive from an adult with diffuse large B cell lymphoma.

V gene TRBV18 combines with J gene TRBJ2-7; D possibly corresponds to TRBD2 (5 bases). Germline loops: CDR1 KGHSH, CDR2 LQKENI. V lost 6 bases, J lost 3 bases, and 12 bases lay in between. The CDR3 runs 13 residues. The CDR3 sequence is CASSPGGGYEQYF. The CDR3 DNA follows: TGTGCCAGCTCCCCCGGAGGAGGCTACGAGCAGTACTTC. Based on the CDR3 plus reference TRBV18 and TRBJ2-7, the full variable domain is NAGVMQNPRHLVRRRGQEARLRCSPMKGHSHVYWYRQLPEEGLKFMVYLQKENIIDESGMPKERFSAEFPKEGPSILRIQQVVRGDSAAYFCASSPGGGYEQYFGPGTRLTVT.

This rearrangement joins TRBV27 to TRBJ2-1; D is unresolved. V was cut by 3 bases and J by 4 bases, with 10 bases left in between. Germline lookup yields CDR1 MNHEY and CDR2 SMNVEV (reference sequence). The CDR3 is 14 residues long. CDR3 amino acids: CASSFQVRYNEQFF. Written as DNA, the CDR3 is TGTGCCAGCAGTTTTCAGGTCCGATACAATGAGCAGTTCTTC.

V is TRBV7-8 and J is TRBJ1-2; TRBD1 agrees at 11 bases. The CDR3 is made up of 16 amino acids. V dropped 5 bases and J dropped 3; count of bases not matched to a gene: 8. Per germline, CDR1 SGHVS and CDR2 FQNEAQ. The CDR3 loop reads CASSPPGQGAYYGYTF. CDR3 bases: TGTGCCAGCAGCCCCCCCGGACAGGGGGCGTACTATGGCTACACCTTC.

The gene calls are TRBV29-1 and TRBJ2-7; a weak D match, TRBD1 (5 bases). Germline V lookup: CDR1 SQVTM, CDR2 ANQGSEA. This CDR3 has 13 residues. The CDR3 DNA follows: TGCACCCACCCTCACTTAGGGGCCTACGAGCAGTACTTC. Amino acid sequence: CTHPHLGAYEQYF.

The chain carries TRBV20-1 and TRBJ2-1, with D possibly TRBD2 on 6 matching bases. CDR1 DFQATT and CDR2 SNEGSKA come from the germline V gene (reference sequence). The CDR3 has 11 residues. Trimming cost V 5 bases and J 9 bases, with 11 bases left between them. The CDR3 region has the DNA TGCAGTGCTCTACTAGCTGGTGAGCAGTTCTTC. Translating gives CSALLAGEQFF.

The gene calls are TRBV5-4 and TRBJ2-1, with 13 nucleotides matching TRBD2. Germline V lookup: CDR1 SGHNT, CDR2 YYREEE (reference sequence). V dropped 4 bases and J dropped 10; count of bases not matched to a gene: 8. CDR3 length: 15 amino acids. CDR3 bases: TGTGCCAGCAGCCTCCCCGGGACTAGCGGGACAGAGCAGTTCTTC. This encodes CASSLPGTSGTEQFF.

This rearrangement joins TRBV5-6 to TRBJ2-7, with a weak D call TRBD2 (5 bases). The germline CDR1 and CDR2 sequences are SGHDT and YYEEEE. V was clipped by 4 bases and J by 2 bases, with 16 bases between them. CDR3 length: 15 residues. CDR3 in DNA: TGTGCCAGCAGCCTAACCGGGATAACAACCTACGAGCAGTACTTC. Translation gives CASSLTGITTYEQYF. The entire variable domain, with the rest obtained from reference TRBV5-6 and TRBJ2-7, is as follows: DAGVTQSPTHLIKTRGQQVTLRCSPKSGHDTVSWYQQALGQGPQFIFQYYEEEERQRGNFPDRFSGHQFPNYSSELNVNALLLGDSALYLCASSLTGITTYEQYFGPGTRLTVT.

This sequence joins TRBV4-1 and TRBJ2-1; D may be TRBD2 (5 bases). This CDR3 spans 14 amino acids. With 4 bases removed from V and 2 bases from J, the gap between germline ends came to 9 bases. CDR1 is MGHRA, CDR2 YSYEKL, per germline. DNA for the CDR3: TGCGCCAGCAGCCTCACGGGAACCTACAATGAGCAGTTCTTC. Translation: CASSLTGTYNEQFF.

V and J are TRBV18 and TRBJ1-4; 7 bases match TRBD1. The CDR3 sequence is 16 residues long. Germline CDR1 and CDR2: KGHSH and LQKENI. The ends lost 5 bases at V and 2 bases at J; junction bases unmatched: 8. CDR3 region: CASSARMTGTNEKLFF. Written as DNA, the CDR3 is TGTGCCAGCTCAGCCCGTATGACAGGGACTAATGAAAAACTGTTTTTT. The entire variable domain, with the rest obtained from reference TRBV18 and TRBJ1-4, is as follows: NAGVMQNPRHLVRRRGQEARLRCSPMKGHSHVYWYRQLPEEGLKFMVYLQKENIIDESGMPKERFSAEFPKEGPSILRIQQVVRGDSAAYFCASSARMTGTNEKLFFGSGTQLSVL.

The J gene is TRBJ2-7, the V gene TRBV5-8; 10 nucleotides align to TRBD1. J gave up 0 bases and V 4 bases, and 7 bases lay outside the gene matches. The CDR3 covers 16 residues. The germline V gene encodes CDR1 SGHTS and CDR2 YDEGEE. The CDR3 nucleotides are TGTGCCAGCAGCCGAGGGACAGGGGCCATCTCCTACGAGCAGTACTTC. It translates to CASSRGTGAISYEQYF.

This chain joins TRBV4-2 and TRBJ2-3; D remains unclear. This CDR3 is 19 amino acids long. V shed 0 bases and J shed 3 bases, with 22 bases lying between them. Germline V lookup: CDR1 LGHNA, CDR2 YNFKEQ. The CDR3 loop reads CASSQDEYAAESLTDTQYF. The CDR3 DNA follows: TGTGCCAGCAGCCAAGATGAGTATGCGGCGGAAAGTCTTACAGATACGCAGTATTTT.

This chain uses TRBV29-1 with TRBJ2-7; the D is unclear. The CDR3 sequence is 12 residues long. Trimming removed 4 bases at V and 5 bases at J, with 12 bases between. Germline V gene sequence: CDR1 SQVTM, CDR2 ANQGSEA. The CDR3 coding sequence is TGCAGCGTTGGAGAGTTCCGGGACGAGCAGTACTTC. It is translated as CSVGEFRDEQYF.

J is TRBJ2-5 and V is TRBV7-9, with TRBD2 matching over 13 bases. J was trimmed by 5 bases and V by 6 bases; bases with no gene match: 6. The CDR3 has 15 amino acids. Germline loops: CDR1 SEHNR, CDR2 FQNEAQ (reference sequence). The CDR3, as DNA: TGTGCCAGCAGGTCGGGACTAGCGGGATTTGAGACCCAGTACTTC. Translated, it gives CASRSGLAGFETQYF.

The gene calls are TRBV27 and TRBJ2-1, with 8 bases aligning to TRBD2. This CDR3 spans 17 amino acids. Germline CDR1 and CDR2: MNHEY and SMNVEV (reference sequence). The ends lost 6 bases at V and 5 bases at J; junction bases unmatched: 15. CDR3 sequence: CASSLLGTGGHHNEQFF. Here the CDR3 DNA reads TGTGCCAGCAGCCTCCTAGGTACGGGAGGGCACCACAATGAGCAGTTCTTC.

This chain connects TRBV4-2 to TRBJ2-5, with D possibly being TRBD2 (5 bases). Looked up from germline, CDR1 is LGHNA and CDR2 is YNFKEQ. This CDR3 is 14 amino acids long. The ends were cut back, 1 base at V and 1 base at J, with 7 bases in the middle. The CDR3 region is CASSQVGLQETQYF. The CDR3 nucleotides read TGTGCCAGCAGCCAAGTAGGACTCCAAGAGACCCAGTACTTC.

V usage is TRBV6-5 and J usage is TRBJ1-2; possibly TRBD1 for D (5 bases). Germline CDR1 MNHEY, CDR2 SVGAGI. This CDR3 is built from 12 residues. V was shortened by 6 bases and J by 6 bases, with 11 bases between the two germline ends. CDR3 loop: CASSRTNHGYTF. The CDR3 DNA reads as TGTGCCAGCAGCCGGACAAACCATGGCTACACCTTC.

The V gene is TRBV7-7, the J gene TRBJ2-2, with 14 nucleotides matching TRBD2. In germline, CDR1 is SSHAT, CDR2 FNYEAQ (reference sequence). The CDR3 has 16 residues. With 1 base clipped from V and 6 bases from J, the junction kept 1 base outside the gene matches. The CDR3 DNA follows: TGTGCCAGCAGCTTAGGGGGACTAGCGGGAGCCGGGGAGCTGTTTTTT. Amino acids: CASSLGGLAGAGELFF. The full variable domain, in which reference TRBV7-7 and TRBJ2-2 provide the parts outside the CDR3, is GAGVSQSPRYKVTKRGQDVTLRCDPISSHATLYWYQQALGQGPEFLTYFNYEAQPDKSGLPSDRFSAERPEGSISTLTIQRTEQRDSAMYRCASSLGGLAGAGELFFGEGSRLTVL.

This clone was recorded only once. This rearrangement joins TRBV27 to TRBJ2-3; D is undetermined. CDR1 and CDR2 from the germline V gene are MNHEY and SMNVEV (reference sequence). V was pared by 3 bases and J by 0 bases, with 7 bases between. CDR3 length: 14 residues. The chain's CDR3 is CASSFEPSTDTQYF. In nucleotides, the CDR3 is TGTGCCAGCAGTTTTGAGCCTAGCACAGATACGCAGTATTTT.

V gene TRBV27 combines with J gene TRBJ1-5, with 7 bases matching TRBD1. Trimming took 4 bases from V and 11 from J; bases not matched to a gene: 11. There are 14 residues in the CDR3. CDR1 MNHEY and CDR2 SMNVEV come from the germline V gene (reference sequence). The CDR3 loop reads CASSSRQGGGAQHF. The CDR3, as DNA: TGTGCCAGCAGTTCACGACAGGGTGGTGGAGCCCAGCATTTT.

The chain couples TRBV4-3 to TRBJ2-2, with D possibly TRBD1 on 5 matching bases. Germline V gives CDR1 LGHNA, CDR2 YSLEER. CDR3 length equals 21 residues. V lost 0 bases, J lost 2 bases, and 25 bases lay in between. CDR3 in DNA: TGCGCCAGCAGCCAAGATCCATCGTTGGCGCGTGGGGCCCGTAACACCGGGGAGCTGTTTTTT. Its protein is CASSQDPSLARGARNTGELFF.

This clone was seen just once. The genes are TRBV28 and TRBJ2-3, with 8 bases lining up with TRBD1. There are 15 residues in the CDR3. V was pared by 1 base and J by 10 bases, with 10 bases of the junction left unmatched. Germline-derived CDR1 and CDR2 are MDHEN and SYDVKM. In DNA form, the CDR3 reads TGTGCCAGCAGTTTATCCCACAGGGGGAGCGTGCCGCAGTATTTT. Protein sequence: CASSLSHRGSVPQYF.

The CDR3 DNA follows: TGTGCCAGCAGCTTAGGGAGGGGGCGGATAAACGAAAAACTGTTTTTT. Its protein is CASSLGRGRINEKLFF. The gene calls are TRBV11-2 and TRBJ1-4; 7 bases match TRBD1. The junction had 10 bases not matched to a gene; V was cut back by 1 base and J by 8 bases. This CDR3 region has 16 residues. In germline, CDR1 is SGHAT, CDR2 FQNNGV.

CDR3 region: CASSYKAGLAKNIQYF. DNA for the CDR3: TGTGCCAGCAGTTACAAGGCGGGCCTAGCCAAAAACATTCAGTACTTC. The chain recombines TRBV6-5 with TRBJ2-4, with a possible D match to TRBD2 (5 bases). The CDR3 sequence is 16 residues long. V lost 2 bases, J lost 0 bases, and 11 bases lay in between. The germline V gene encodes CDR1 MNHEY and CDR2 SVGAGI.

This rearrangement joins TRBV30 to TRBJ2-1; possibly TRBD2 for D (6 bases). CDR1 GTSNPN and CDR2 SVGIG come from the germline V gene (reference sequence). Trimming shortened V by 0 bases and J by 10 bases, and 19 bases separated the two germline ends. The CDR3 length is 15 residues. CDR3 loop: CAWSVGWALGGEQFF. The CDR3 coding sequence is TGTGCCTGGAGTGTTGGATGGGCACTAGGAGGGGAGCAGTTCTTC.

The chain has TRBV11-2 and TRBJ2-5; perhaps TRBD1 as D (5 bases). Trimming stripped 5 bases from V and 2 bases from J, with 9 bases between. Per the germline V gene, CDR1 is SGHAT and CDR2 is FQNNGV. CDR3 length: 13 residues. CDR3 DNA: TGTGCCAGCAGCCGACAGTTACAAGAGACCCAGTACTTC. This gives the protein CASSRQLQETQYF.

The chain links TRBV18 to TRBJ1-2; unclear D gene. The germline V and J ends were trimmed by 3 bases and 3 bases, with 14 bases remaining between them. The CDR3 length is 15 residues. The germline gives CDR1 KGHSH, CDR2 LQKENI. The CDR3 DNA reads as TGTGCCAGCTCACCCGAAGGATCTCGGGACTATGGCTACACCTTC. Translating gives CASSPEGSRDYGYTF.

The V call is TRBV10-3, the J call TRBJ2-4; TRBD1 aligns across 7 bases. The CDR3 has 15 residues. V was clipped by 4 bases and J by 4 bases; unmatched bases: 7. Germline lookup yields CDR1 ENHRY and CDR2 SYGVKD. For the CDR3, the DNA is TGTGCCATCAGTGTCGGGGACAGCCTAAAAAACATTCAGTACTTC. Its translation is CAISVGDSLKNIQYF.

Notes on this clone: The sample carries other DNA sequences with the same CDR3. The J gene is TRBJ2-1, the V gene TRBV27; 11 bases fit TRBD2. Germline values: CDR1 MNHEY, CDR2 SMNVEV (reference sequence). CDR3 length: 16 residues. V was pared by 5 bases and J by 6 bases, with 9 bases of the junction left unmatched. CDR3 region: CASSQKPGLAANEQFF. CDR3 nucleotide sequence: TGTGCCAGCAGTCAAAAACCGGGACTAGCGGCCAATGAGCAGTTCTTC.

This chain connects TRBV9 to TRBJ1-3; D possibly corresponds to TRBD1 (6 bases). From germline, CDR1 is SGDLS and CDR2 YYNGEE. Trimming took off 4 bases at V and 2 bases at J, with 13 bases between the two ends. The length of the CDR3 is 15 residues. CDR3 in amino acids: CASSPKRDTGNTIYF. The CDR3 region has the DNA TGTGCCAGCAGCCCAAAAAGGGACACTGGAAACACCATATATTTT.

V and J are TRBV6-4 and TRBJ1-1; D is undetermined. CDR1 is MRHNA and CDR2 is SNTAGT in the germline V gene. The length of the CDR3 is 13 residues. Trimming took 4 bases from V and 7 from J, leaving 13 bases between them. The CDR3 nucleotides read TGTGCCAGCAGTGCTCGCCCCGGCGGTGAAGCTTTCTTT. Residues: CASSARPGGEAFF.

The chain carries TRBV4-3 and TRBJ2-7, with TRBD2 matching over 8 bases. V shed 1 base, J shed 5 bases, and the junction held 13 bases outside the gene matches. The CDR3 runs to 17 residues. Germline CDR1 reads LGHNA; CDR2 reads YSLEER. The CDR3 region is CASSQGIPGLEGHEQYF. The CDR3 bases are TGCGCCAGCAGCCAAGGGATCCCGGGACTAGAGGGGCACGAGCAGTACTTC.

The V and J genes are TRBV7-8 and TRBJ2-7, with D tentatively TRBD2 (5 bases). The CDR3 is 14 amino acids. Germline V lookup: CDR1 SGHVS, CDR2 FQNEAQ. The germline V and J ends were trimmed by 1 base and 3 bases, with 10 bases remaining between them. CDR3: CASSLGGTSYEQYF. The CDR3 region has the DNA TGTGCCAGCAGCTTAGGGGGAACTAGCTACGAGCAGTACTTC.